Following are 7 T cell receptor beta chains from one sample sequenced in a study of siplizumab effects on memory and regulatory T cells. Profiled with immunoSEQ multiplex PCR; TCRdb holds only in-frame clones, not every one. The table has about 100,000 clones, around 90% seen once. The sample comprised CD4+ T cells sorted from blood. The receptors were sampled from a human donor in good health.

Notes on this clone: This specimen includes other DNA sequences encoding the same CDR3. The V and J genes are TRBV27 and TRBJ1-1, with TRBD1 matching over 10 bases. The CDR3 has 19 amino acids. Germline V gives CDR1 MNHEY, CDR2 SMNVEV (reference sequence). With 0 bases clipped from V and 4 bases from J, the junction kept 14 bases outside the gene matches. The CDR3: CASSLSSWDRGGGATEAFF. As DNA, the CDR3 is TGTGCCAGCAGTTTATCATCCTGGGACAGGGGAGGTGGTGCCACTGAAGCTTTCTTT.

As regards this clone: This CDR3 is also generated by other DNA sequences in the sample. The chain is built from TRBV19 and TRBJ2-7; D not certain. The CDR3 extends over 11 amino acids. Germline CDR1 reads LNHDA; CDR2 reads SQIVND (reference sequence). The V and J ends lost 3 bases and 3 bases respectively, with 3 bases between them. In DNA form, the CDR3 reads TGTGCCAGTAGTATTGGCTACGAGCAGTACTTC. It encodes CASSIGYEQYF. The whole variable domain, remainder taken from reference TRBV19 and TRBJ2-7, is DGGITQSPKYLFRKEGQNVTLSCEQNLNHDAMYWYRQDPGQGLRLIYYSQIVNDFQKGDIAEGYSVSREKKESFPLTVTSAQKNPTAFYLCASSIGYEQYFGPGTRLTVT.

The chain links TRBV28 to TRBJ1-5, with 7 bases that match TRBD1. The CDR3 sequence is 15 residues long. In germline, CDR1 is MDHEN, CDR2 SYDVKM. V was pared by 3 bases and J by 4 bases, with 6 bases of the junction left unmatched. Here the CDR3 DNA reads TGTGCCAGCAGTTTTGAGACAGGGTGGAATCAGCCCCAGCATTTT. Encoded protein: CASSFETGWNQPQHF.

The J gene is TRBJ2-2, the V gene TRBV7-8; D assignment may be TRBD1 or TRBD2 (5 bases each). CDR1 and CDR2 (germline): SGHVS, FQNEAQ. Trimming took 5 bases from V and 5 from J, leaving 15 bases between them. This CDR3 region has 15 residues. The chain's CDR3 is CASSTGTMQTGELFF. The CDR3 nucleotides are TGTGCCAGCAGCACCGGGACGATGCAAACCGGGGAGCTGTTTTTT.

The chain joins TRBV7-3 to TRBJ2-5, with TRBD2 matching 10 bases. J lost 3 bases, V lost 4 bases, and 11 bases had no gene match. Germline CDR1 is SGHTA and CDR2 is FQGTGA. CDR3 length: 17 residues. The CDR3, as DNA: TGTGCCAGCAGCTCCTGGACTAGCGGTCCTGCAAAAGAGACCCAGTACTTC. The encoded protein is CASSSWTSGPAKETQYF.

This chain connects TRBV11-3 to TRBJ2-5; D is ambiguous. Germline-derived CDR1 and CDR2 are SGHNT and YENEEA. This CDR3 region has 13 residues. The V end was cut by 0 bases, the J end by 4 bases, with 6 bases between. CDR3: CASSLDHLETQYF. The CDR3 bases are TGTGCCAGCAGCTTAGATCACCTAGAGACCCAGTACTTC.

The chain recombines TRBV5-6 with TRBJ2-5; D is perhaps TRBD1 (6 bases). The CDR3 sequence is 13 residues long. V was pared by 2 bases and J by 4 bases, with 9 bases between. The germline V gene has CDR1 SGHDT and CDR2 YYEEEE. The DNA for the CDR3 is TGTGCCAGCAGCTTTGGCAGGGGAGAGACCCAGTACTTC. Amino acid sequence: CASSFGRGETQYF.